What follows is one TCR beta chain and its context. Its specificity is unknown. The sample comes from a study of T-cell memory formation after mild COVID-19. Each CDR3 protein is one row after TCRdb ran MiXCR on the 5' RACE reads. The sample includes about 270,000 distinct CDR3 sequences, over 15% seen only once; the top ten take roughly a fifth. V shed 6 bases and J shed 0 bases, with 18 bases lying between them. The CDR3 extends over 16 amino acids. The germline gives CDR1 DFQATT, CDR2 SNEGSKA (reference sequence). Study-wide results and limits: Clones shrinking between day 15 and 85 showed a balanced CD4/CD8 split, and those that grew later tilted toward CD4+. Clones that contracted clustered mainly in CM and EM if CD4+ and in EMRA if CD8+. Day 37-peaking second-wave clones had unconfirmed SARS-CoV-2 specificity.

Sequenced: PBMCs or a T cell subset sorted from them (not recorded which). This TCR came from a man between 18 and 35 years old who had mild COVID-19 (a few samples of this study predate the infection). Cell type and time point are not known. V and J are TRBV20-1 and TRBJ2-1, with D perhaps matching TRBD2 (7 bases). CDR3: CSAPGWRGLSYNEQFF. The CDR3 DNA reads TGCAGTGCCCCCGGCTGGCGGGGGCTCTCCTACAATGAGCAGTTCTTC.